The 5 T cell receptor beta chains in this list originate from one sample, sequenced in a study of shared clonotypes between healthy human individuals. Generated by immunoSEQ multiplex PCR, the TCRdb table keeps only in-frame clones and is missing some. The sample holds over 950,000 clones, 60% to 85% seen once. The sample was memory CD4+ T cells from PBMCs. Subset of the sample: CD45RA-negative fraction. Source of these receptors: a young man in good health. Some clones in this sample may be carry-over from other donors' samples.

The rearrangement joins TRBV7-8 to TRBJ2-3; a possible D gene is TRBD2 (6 bases). Germline V lookup: CDR1 SGHVS, CDR2 FQNEAQ. V was trimmed by 5 bases and J by 4 bases, leaving 13 bases between them. The CDR3 extends over 14 amino acids. The CDR3 reads CASSPRGLADTQYF. The CDR3 region has the DNA TGTGCCAGCAGCCCACGGGGGTTGGCAGATACGCAGTATTTT.

J is TRBJ1-2 and V is TRBV30; TRBD1 might be the D (5 bases). This CDR3 comprises 15 residues. Germline V gives CDR1 GTSNPN, CDR2 SVGIG (reference sequence). Trimming cost V 4 bases and J 8 bases, with 23 bases left between them. CDR3 DNA sequence: TGTGCCTGGAACCGACGGGGGACCCACCAGCGGGGCTACACCTTC. Translated: CAWNRRGTHQRGYTF.

This clone has a handful of counts. The chain has TRBV11-3 and TRBJ2-3, with 7 nucleotides matching TRBD2. Trimming removed 1 base from V and 0 bases from J; junction bases left unmatched: 4. The germline V gene encodes CDR1 SGHNT and CDR2 YENEEA. CDR3 length equals 16 residues. The CDR3 is CASSLGTGGSTDTQYF. CDR3 in DNA: TGTGCCAGCAGCTTAGGTACGGGAGGTAGCACAGATACGCAGTATTTT. Full variable domain (missing parts from reference TRBV11-3 and TRBJ2-3): EAGVVQSPRYKIIEKKQPVAFWCNPISGHNTLYWYLQNLGQGPELLIRYENEEAVDDSQLPKDRFSAERLKGVDSTLKIQPAELGDSAVYLCASSLGTGGSTDTQYFGPGTRLTVL.

In nucleotides, the CDR3 is TGTGCCAGCAGAAATGTGGGGGGACAGGGTAAAAATGAGCAGTTCTTC. Protein sequence: CASRNVGGQGKNEQFF. The chain recombines TRBV7-2 with TRBJ2-1, with 9 nucleotides matching TRBD1. The trim removed 6 bases at V and 7 bases at J, leaving 13 bases unmatched. Germline V gene data show CDR1 as SGHTA and CDR2 as FQGNSA. CDR3 length: 16 residues.

This chain joins TRBV30 and TRBJ2-3, with TRBD2 matching over 7 bases. J lost 3 bases, V lost 4 bases, and 7 bases had no gene match. The CDR3 is made up of 14 amino acids. Per germline, CDR1 GTSNPN and CDR2 SVGIG (reference sequence). CDR3 coding DNA: TGTGCCTGGAAACGTGGGAGGGGAACAGATACGCAGTATTTT. It encodes CAWKRGRGTDTQYF.